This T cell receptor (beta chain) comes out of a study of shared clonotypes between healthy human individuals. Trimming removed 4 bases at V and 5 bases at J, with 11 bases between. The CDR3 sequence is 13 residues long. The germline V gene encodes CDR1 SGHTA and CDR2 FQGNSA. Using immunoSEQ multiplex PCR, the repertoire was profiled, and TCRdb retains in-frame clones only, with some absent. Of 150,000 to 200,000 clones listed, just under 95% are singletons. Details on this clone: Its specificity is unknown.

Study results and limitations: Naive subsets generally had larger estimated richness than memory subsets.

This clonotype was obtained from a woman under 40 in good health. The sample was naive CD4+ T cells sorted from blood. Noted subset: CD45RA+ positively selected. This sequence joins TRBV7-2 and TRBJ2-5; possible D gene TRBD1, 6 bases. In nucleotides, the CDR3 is TGTGCCAGCAGCTCACAGGGTCATGAGACCCAGTACTTC. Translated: CASSSQGHETQYF.